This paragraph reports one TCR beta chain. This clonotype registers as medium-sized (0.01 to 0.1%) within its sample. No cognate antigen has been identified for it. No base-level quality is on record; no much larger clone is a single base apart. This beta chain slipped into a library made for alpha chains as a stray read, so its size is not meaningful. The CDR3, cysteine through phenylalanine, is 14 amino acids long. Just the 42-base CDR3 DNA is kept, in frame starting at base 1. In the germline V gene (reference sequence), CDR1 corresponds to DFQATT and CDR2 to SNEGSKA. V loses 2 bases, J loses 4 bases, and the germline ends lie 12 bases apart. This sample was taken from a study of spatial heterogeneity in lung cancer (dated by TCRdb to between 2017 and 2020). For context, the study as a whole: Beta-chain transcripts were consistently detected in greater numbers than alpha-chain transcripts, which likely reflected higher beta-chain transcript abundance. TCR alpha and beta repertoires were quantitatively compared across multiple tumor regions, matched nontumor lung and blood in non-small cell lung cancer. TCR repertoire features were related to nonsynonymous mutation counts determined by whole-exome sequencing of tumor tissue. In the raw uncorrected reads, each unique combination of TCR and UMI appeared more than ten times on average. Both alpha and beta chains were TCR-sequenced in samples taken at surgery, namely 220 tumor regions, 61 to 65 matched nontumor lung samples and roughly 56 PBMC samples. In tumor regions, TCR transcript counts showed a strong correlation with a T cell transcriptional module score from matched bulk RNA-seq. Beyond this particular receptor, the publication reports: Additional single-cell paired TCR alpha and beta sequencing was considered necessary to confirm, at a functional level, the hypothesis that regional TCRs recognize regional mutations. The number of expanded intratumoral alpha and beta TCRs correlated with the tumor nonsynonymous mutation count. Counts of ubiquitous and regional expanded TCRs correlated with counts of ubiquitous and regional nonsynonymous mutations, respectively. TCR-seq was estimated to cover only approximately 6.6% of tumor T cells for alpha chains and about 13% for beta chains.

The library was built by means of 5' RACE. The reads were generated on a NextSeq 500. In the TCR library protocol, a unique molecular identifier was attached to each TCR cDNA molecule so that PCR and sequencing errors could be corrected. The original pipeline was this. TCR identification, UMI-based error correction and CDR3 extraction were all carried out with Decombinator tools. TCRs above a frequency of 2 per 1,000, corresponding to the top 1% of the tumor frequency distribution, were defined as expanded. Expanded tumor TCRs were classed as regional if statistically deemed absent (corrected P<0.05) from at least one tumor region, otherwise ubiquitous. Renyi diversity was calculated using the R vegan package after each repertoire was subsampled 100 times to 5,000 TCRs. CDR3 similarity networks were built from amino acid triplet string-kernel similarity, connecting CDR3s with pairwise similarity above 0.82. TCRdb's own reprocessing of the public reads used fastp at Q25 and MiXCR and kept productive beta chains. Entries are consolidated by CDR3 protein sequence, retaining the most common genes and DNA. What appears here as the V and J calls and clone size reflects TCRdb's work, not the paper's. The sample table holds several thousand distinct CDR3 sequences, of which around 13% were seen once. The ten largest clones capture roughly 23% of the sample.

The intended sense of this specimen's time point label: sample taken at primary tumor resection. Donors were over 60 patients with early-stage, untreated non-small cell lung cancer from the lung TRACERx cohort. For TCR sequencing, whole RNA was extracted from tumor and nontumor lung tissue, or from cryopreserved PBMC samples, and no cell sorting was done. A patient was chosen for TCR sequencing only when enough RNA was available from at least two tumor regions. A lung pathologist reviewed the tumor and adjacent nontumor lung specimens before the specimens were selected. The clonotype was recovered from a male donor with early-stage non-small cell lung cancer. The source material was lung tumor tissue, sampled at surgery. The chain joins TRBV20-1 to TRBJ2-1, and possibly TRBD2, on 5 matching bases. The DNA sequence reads TGCAGTGCTAGACTAGCTGCCGGATACAATGAGCAGTTCTTC. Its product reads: CSARLAAGYNEQFF.